This T cell receptor beta chain was sequenced during a study of T cells in lung cancer brain metastases. As for the study in general: Median interval between primary and brain metastasis specimen acquisition was less than 400 days. Overall study findings and caveats: Paired primaries held more unique productive clones than brain metastases (median roughly 4,400 versus 1,400). Preoperative corticosteroid effects on brain metastasis T cell infiltration were not controlled. Few clones were shared between paired lesions (mean Morisita roughly 0.23); most were lesion-specific.

Trimming left V 7 bases short and J 4 bases short, with 13 bases between. Germline V gene lookup returns CDR1 WSHSY and CDR2 SAAADI. This CDR3 is 13 amino acids long. Only in-frame clones appear in the TCRdb table, and some are missing; sequencing was by immunoSEQ multiplex PCR. The sample includes approximately 1,200 clones, around nine tenths seen only once; the top ten take about an eighth. Points on this clone: Its target is not known.

The V and J genes are TRBV10-2 and TRBJ1-1; D remains unclear. Sequences were obtained from tumor tissue from a brain metastasis. The receptor's source is a woman aged 60-75 years with non-small cell lung cancer that had spread to the brain. The DNA for the CDR3 is TGCGCCAGCATGGGCGGGATGACCACTGAAGCTTTCTTT. It specifies CASMGGMTTEAFF.